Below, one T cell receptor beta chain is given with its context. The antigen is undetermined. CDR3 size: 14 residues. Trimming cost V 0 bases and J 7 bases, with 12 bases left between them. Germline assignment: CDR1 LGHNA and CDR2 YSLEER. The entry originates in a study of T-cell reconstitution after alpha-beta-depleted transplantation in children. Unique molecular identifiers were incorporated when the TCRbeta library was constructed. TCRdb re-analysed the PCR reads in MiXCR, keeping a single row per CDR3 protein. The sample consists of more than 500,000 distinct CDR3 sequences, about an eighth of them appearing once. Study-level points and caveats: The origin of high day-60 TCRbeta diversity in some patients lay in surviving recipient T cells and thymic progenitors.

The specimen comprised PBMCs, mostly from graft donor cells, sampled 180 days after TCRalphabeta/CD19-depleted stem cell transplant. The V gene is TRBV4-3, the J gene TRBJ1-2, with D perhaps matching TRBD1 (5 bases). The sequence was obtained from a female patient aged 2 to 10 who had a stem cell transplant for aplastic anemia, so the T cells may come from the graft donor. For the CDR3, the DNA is TGCGCCAGCAGCCAAGAGGGGGTTCTGGGTGGCTACACCTTC. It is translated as CASSQEGVLGGYTF.